The sequence of this T cell receptor beta chain was determined in a study of OX40 agonist ivuxolimab in advanced cancers. Describing the broader study: Ivuxolimab was an agonistic, fully human IgG2 monoclonal antibody directed against OX40 (CD134), a costimulatory receptor. The paper reports the monotherapy dose-escalation portion (N of about 51 patients) of the phase I ivuxolimab trial. Prior anti-PD-1, anti-PD-L1 or anti-CTLA-4 therapy was permitted, and checkpoint inhibitors had been received by 30% to 40% of dose-escalation patients. Among the roughly 52 dose-escalation patients, around 19 had hepatocellular carcinoma, roughly 15 melanoma, 9 renal cell carcinoma and 9 head and neck cancer. The dose-escalation cohort was roughly 83% male with a mean age of approximately 59 years, ranging from about 20 to 80. Peripheral TCRbeta sequencing aimed to test whether ivuxolimab altered TCR sequence diversity and caused clonal T-cell expansion. Intravenous ivuxolimab was administered to patients every 2 weeks at six dose levels: 0.01, 0.1, 0.3, 1.5, 3 and 10 mg/kg. Partial responses occurred in three dose-escalation patients, of whom one had hepatocellular carcinoma and two had cutaneous melanoma. Paper-wide results and their limitations: After ivuxolimab, CD8+ T cells had more expanded clones than CD4+ T cells on average. In the 0.1-3.0 mg/kg groups, partial responders had among the lowest normalized peripheral clonal expansion, particularly in CD8+ T cells. Low levels of normalized T-cell clonal expansion were also seen in some patients who did not respond. Antigen specificity was not determined for the clonally expanded peripheral T cells. At doses of 0.1 to 3.0 mg/kg, clonal expansion of both CD4+ and CD8+ T cells in blood was seen between baseline and week 6.

Genomic DNA was extracted from sorted cells for sequencing of the TCRbeta CDR3 region. TCRbeta CDR3 regions were sequenced using the immunoSEQ Assay. This immuneACCESS table, as held by TCRdb, lists in-frame sequences with V and J called but not all clones. Of the missing ones, under half trace to an unresolved V gene in checked studies; the others have no known cause. Recorded for this sample are 65,000 to 95,000 clones; about 85% of them occurred a single time. Clones ranked in the top ten supply less than 4.5% of the sample. The trial excluded patients who had a history of autoimmune disease or who were on systemic immunosuppression. Peripheral blood for TCR sequencing was collected from all dose cohorts at baseline, on cycle 4 day 1, and on cycle 7 day 1. Samples were obtained from an open-label, multicenter, first-in-human phase I dose-escalation trial of ivuxolimab. Adults with locally advanced or metastatic head and neck squamous cell, hepatocellular, melanoma or renal cell carcinoma were enrolled in the trial. Before TCR sequencing, CD4+ T cells and CD8+ T cells were sorted from peripheral blood as separate populations.

Concerning this clone: What this receptor recognizes is not known. The sample holds no much larger clone one base away, and base qualities are not on file.

The CDR3 runs 16 residues from the cysteine to the phenylalanine. The only DNA kept is the CDR3, 48 bases in frame from the first base. V loses 6 bases of germline sequence and J loses 4 bases, and the interval between the two ends is 19 bases. Looking up the germline V gene (reference sequence) yields CDR1 LNHDA and CDR2 SQIVND. The material sequenced was CD4+ or CD8+ T cells sorted from blood, taken in a trial of the OX40 agonist ivuxolimab. The clonotype originates from an adult with an advanced solid tumor such as melanoma, head and neck, liver or kidney cancer. The chain is assembled from TRBV19 and TRBJ1-5; the D region possibly corresponds to TRBD1 (5 bases align). The CDR3: CASRTLGGGSNQPQHF. At the DNA level, the sequence is TGTGCCAGTAGGACACTGGGGGGGGGAAGTAATCAGCCCCAGCATTTT.